A selection of T cell receptor beta chains follows, all from one sample in a study of early stage breast cancer tumors. Profiling relied on immunoSEQ multiplex PCR, and the TCRdb table lists in-frame clones only, not all of them. This repertoire shows around 40,000 clones, 70% to 85% found once; its top ten account for roughly 6.1%. Sequencing was carried out using blood. These receptors were collected from a person between 60 and 69 years old with breast cancer. Each CDR3 is given with its conserved first and last residue. Fields, in order: D gene, clone size, J gene, V gene, CDR3 protein, CDR3 DNA. A D gene is named only where the DNA matches it firmly. Size values are once, few and many counts, or a class for expanded clones, and some rows have none.

NA NA TRBJ1-5 TRBV27 CASRSAVGYNQPQHF TGTGCCAGCAGAAGCGCCGTCGGGTACAATCAGCCCCAGCATTTT
NA NA TRBJ1-1 TRBV30 CAWEKSGRVTEAFF TGTGCCTGGGAAAAATCGGGACGAGTAACTGAAGCTTTCTTT
TRBD1 NA TRBJ1-5 TRBV18 CASSPGTGISQPQHF TGTGCCAGCTCACCCGGGACAGGGATCAGTCAGCCCCAGCATTTT
TRBD1 NA TRBJ2-7 TRBV6-1 CASSEPGQGAYEQYF TGTGCCAGCAGTGAACCGGGACAGGGGGCATACGAGCAGTACTTC
NA few TRBJ1-6 TRBV27 CASSLQARSSYNSPLHF TGTGCCAGCAGTTTACAGGCACGGAGCTCCTATAATTCACCCCTCCACTTT
NA NA TRBJ2-7 TRBV28 CASSSPLGTYEQYF TGTGCCAGCAGTTCACCTCTGGGGACCTACGAGCAGTACTTC
NA NA TRBJ1-5 TRBV27 CASSSLTVSGTYSNQPQHF TGTGCCAGCAGTTCCCTTACCGTATCCGGGACATATAGCAATCAGCCCCAGCATTTT
TRBD2 NA TRBJ2-1 TRBV5-5 CASSLASGLGFEQFF TGTGCCAGCAGCTTGGCCTCGGGACTAGGATTTGAGCAGTTCTTC
NA NA TRBJ1-1 TRBV27 CASSYLSRGTEAFF TGTGCCAGCAGTTACTTAAGCCGCGGCACTGAAGCTTTCTTT
NA NA TRBJ2-7 TRBV4-1 CASSPDGYEQYF TGCGCCAGCAGCCCTGACGGATACGAGCAGTACTTC
NA few TRBJ2-2 TRBV5-1 CASSLVGYTGELFF TGCGCCAGCAGCTTGGTCGGGTACACCGGGGAGCTGTTTTTT
NA NA TRBJ2-7 TRBV5-4 CASSLGLVPYEQYF TGTGCCAGCAGCTTGGGACTAGTACCCTACGAGCAGTACTTC
NA once TRBJ2-7 TRBV6-4 CASSEFEGYEQYF TGTGCCAGCAGTGAGTTCGAAGGATACGAGCAGTACTTC
NA NA TRBJ2-7 TRBV29-1 CSVVAITPYEQYF TGCAGCGTTGTTGCGATTACTCCCTACGAGCAGTACTTC
NA NA TRBJ1-4 TRBV19 CASSIDPGNEKLFF TGTGCCAGTAGTATAGATCCCGGGAATGAAAAACTGTTTTTT
NA NA TRBJ2-1 TRBV15 CATSRDFTSSSSYNEQFF TGTGCCACCAGCAGAGATTTTACATCTTCTAGCTCCTACAATGAGCAGTTCTTC
TRBD2 NA TRBJ2-3 TRBV19 CASSELTSFRDTQYF TGTGCCAGTAGCGAACTGACTAGCTTCCGAGATACGCAGTATTTT
NA few TRBJ1-1 TRBV7-9 CASSFGQPSAAFF TGTGCCAGCAGCTTTGGACAGCCAAGTGCGGCTTTCTTT
TRBD1 NA TRBJ1-2 TRBV6-6 CASRTGDFYGYTF TGTGCCAGCCGGACAGGGGACTTCTATGGCTACACCTTC
NA NA TRBJ2-1 TRBV18 CASSPIALSYNEQFF TGTGCCAGCTCACCAATAGCGCTATCCTACAATGAGCAGTTCTTC
TRBD1 once TRBJ2-1 TRBV14 CASSDRDRGYNEQFF TGTGCCAGCAGCGACCGGGACAGGGGGTACAATGAGCAGTTCTTC
TRBD1 few TRBJ1-4 TRBV9 CASSGRETGAPWEKLFF TGTGCCAGCAGCGGTCGAGAGACAGGGGCCCCTTGGGAAAAACTGTTTTTT
NA few TRBJ1-3 TRBV15 CATSREGSSGNTIYF TGTGCCACCAGCAGAGAGGGGTCCTCTGGAAACACCATATATTTT
NA few TRBJ1-3 TRBV6-1 CASSEWDTSGNTIYF TGTGCCAGCAGTGAATGGGACACATCTGGAAACACCATATATTTT
TRBD1 NA TRBJ1-1 TRBV11-2 CASSQVPGQGWLAFF TGTGCCAGCAGCCAAGTCCCGGGACAGGGGTGGTTAGCTTTCTTT
TRBD2 NA TRBJ2-3 TRBV27 CASSFGLATDTQYF TGTGCCAGCAGTTTTGGACTAGCGACAGATACGCAGTATTTT
NA NA TRBJ2-1 TRBV7-2 CASSLPTEGHEQFF TGTGCCAGCAGCTTACCGACAGAGGGACATGAGCAGTTCTTC
TRBD2 once TRBJ2-3 TRBV6-5 CASSYSPLAARDTQYF TGTGCCAGCAGTTACTCCCCGCTAGCGGCTAGAGATACGCAGTATTTT
NA NA TRBJ2-7 TRBV30 CAGGRGEQYF TGTGCCGGGGGGCGCGGCGAGCAGTACTTC
NA NA TRBJ1-1 TRBV27 CASSLRFGPNTEAFF TGTGCCAGCAGTTTAAGATTCGGCCCGAACACTGAAGCTTTCTTT
NA NA TRBJ2-6 TRBV19 CASTKDWNSGANVLTF TGTGCCAGTACTAAGGACTGGAACTCTGGGGCCAACGTCCTGACTTTC
NA once TRBJ2-1 TRBV19 CASSPTGSGVQFF TGTGCCAGTAGTCCAACAGGGTCAGGAGTGCAGTTCTTC
NA once TRBJ2-3 TRBV5-1 CASRLGGPRTDTQYF TGCGCCAGCCGCCTGGGGGGGCCTCGCACAGATACGCAGTATTTT
NA NA TRBJ2-5 TRBV7-9 CASSLRVGSETQYF TGTGCCAGCAGCTTAAGGGTGGGCTCAGAGACCCAGTACTTC
NA NA TRBJ1-1 TRBV2 CASRDGHTNTEAFF TGTGCCAGCAGAGATGGACATACGAACACTGAAGCTTTCTTT
NA few TRBJ1-1 TRBV6-1 CASSRGETEAFF TGTGCCAGCTCGCGTGGTGAGACTGAAGCTTTCTTT
NA NA TRBJ2-2 TRBV5-4 CASSLVSNTGELFF TGTGCCAGCAGCTTGGTATCTAACACCGGGGAGCTGTTTTTT
NA NA TRBJ1-1 TRBV27 CASSLGGRGTEAFF TGTGCCAGCAGTTTAGGAGGGAGGGGCACTGAAGCTTTCTTT
TRBD2 NA TRBJ2-2 TRBV15 CATGTRDTGELFF TGTGCCACCGGGACTAGAGACACCGGGGAGCTGTTTTTT
NA NA TRBJ1-2 TRBV28 CASMSGETGYYGYTF TGTGCCAGCATGTCAGGGGAGACCGGATACTATGGCTACACCTTC
TRBD2 NA TRBJ2-1 TRBV2 CAEGLAGGSSYNEQFF TGTGCCGAGGGACTAGCGGGAGGGTCCTCCTACAATGAGCAGTTCTTC
NA NA TRBJ1-1 TRBV11-3 CASSPGGADTEAFF TGTGCCAGCAGCCCGGGGGGGGCGGACACTGAAGCTTTCTTT
TRBD2 NA TRBJ2-1 TRBV11-3 CASSLGLAGGSEQFF TGTGCCAGCAGCTTAGGACTAGCGGGAGGAAGCGAGCAGTTCTTC
TRBD1 NA TRBJ2-7 TRBV15 CATSPGQGRRENEQYF TGTGCCACCAGCCCGGGACAGGGGAGGAGGGAAAACGAGCAGTACTTC
NA NA TRBJ1-5 TRBV5-6 CASRGTPIGQPQHF TGTGCCAGCAGAGGGACACCAATTGGTCAGCCCCAGCATTTT
TRBD2 NA TRBJ2-1 TRBV5-1 CASSVPGLAGPQIYNEQFF TGCGCCAGCAGCGTCCCGGGACTAGCGGGGCCCCAGATCTACAATGAGCAGTTCTTC
NA few TRBJ1-6 TRBV19 CASSIGAGRPPLHF TGTGCCAGTAGTATTGGGGCAGGGCGGCCACCCCTCCACTTT
NA NA TRBJ2-7 TRBV5-4 CASSPYYSQDSFYEQYF TGTGCCAGCAGCCCGTATTACTCACAGGACTCATTCTACGAGCAGTACTTC
NA NA TRBJ2-2 TRBV5-6 CASTSWTGELFF TGTGCCAGCACCTCGTGGACCGGGGAGCTGTTTTTT
NA NA TRBJ2-3 TRBV5-1 CASSLVVARTDTQYF TGCGCCAGCAGCTTGGTTGTAGCTCGCACAGATACGCAGTATTTT
TRBD2 NA TRBJ2-3 TRBV7-9 CASSLAGLAGVGTQYF TGTGCCAGCAGCTTAGCGGGACTAGCGGGAGTAGGTACGCAGTATTTT
NA NA TRBJ1-2 TRBV27 CASSYMGDGYGYTF TGTGCCAGCAGTTACATGGGGGACGGCTATGGCTACACCTTC